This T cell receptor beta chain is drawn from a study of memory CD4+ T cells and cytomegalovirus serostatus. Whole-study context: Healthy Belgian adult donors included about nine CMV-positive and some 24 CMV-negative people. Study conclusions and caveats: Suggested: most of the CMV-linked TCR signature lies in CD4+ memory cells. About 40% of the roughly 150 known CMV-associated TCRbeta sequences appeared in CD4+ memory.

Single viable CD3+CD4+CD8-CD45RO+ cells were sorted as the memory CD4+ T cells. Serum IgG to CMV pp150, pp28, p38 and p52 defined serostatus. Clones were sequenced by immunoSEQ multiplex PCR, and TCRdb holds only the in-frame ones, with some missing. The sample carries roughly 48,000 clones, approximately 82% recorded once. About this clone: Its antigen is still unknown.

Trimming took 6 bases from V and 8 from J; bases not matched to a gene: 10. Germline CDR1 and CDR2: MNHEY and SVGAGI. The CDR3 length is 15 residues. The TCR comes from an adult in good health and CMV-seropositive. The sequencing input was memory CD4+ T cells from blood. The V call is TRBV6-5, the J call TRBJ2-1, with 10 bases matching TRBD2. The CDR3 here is CASSPRGTSADEQFF. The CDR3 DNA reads TGTGCCAGCAGCCCCAGGGGGACTAGCGCCGATGAGCAGTTCTTC.